One and the same sample provided the 28 T cell receptor beta chains below, sequenced in a study of T cell responses to AZD1222 COVID-19 vaccine (dated by TCRdb to about 2021). The meaning of the sample's time point label: about 28 days (+/-7) after the second vaccine dose. The library was produced with the immunoSEQ multiplex PCR assay. What TCRdb holds here is the immuneACCESS table cut down to in-frame rearrangements. Part of the clones is not present; checked against another copy, under half of the missing clones reflect an unresolved V gene, and the others are unexplained. The sample contains 91,000 or so clones, about 93% of them found a single time. The ten largest clonotypes hold 3.1% of the sample. This sample comprised peripheral blood, obtained 28 days after the second AZD1222 dose. Receptors were obtained from an adult who received the AZD1222 COVID-19 vaccine.

This chain links TRBV25-1 with TRBJ1-4; 7 nucleotides agree with TRBD1. This CDR3 is built from 15 residues. J lost 8 bases, V lost 6 bases, and 12 bases had no gene match. Germline V CDR1 and CDR2: MGHDK, SYGVNS. CDR3 bases: TGTGCCAGCAGCTCCAACAGGGGAGGGGGCGAAAAACTGTTTTTT. Protein sequence: CASSSNRGGGEKLFF.

This chain links TRBV5-1 with TRBJ1-1; 10 bases are shared with TRBD1. With 0 bases clipped from V and 3 bases from J, the junction kept 5 bases outside the gene matches. The CDR3 sequence is 16 residues long. Germline lookup yields CDR1 SGHRS and CDR2 YFSETQ. CDR3 sequence reads: CASSLGLGTGDTEAFF. For the CDR3, the DNA is TGCGCCAGCAGCTTGGGGCTCGGGACAGGGGACACTGAAGCTTTCTTT.

The chain employs TRBV7-9 and TRBJ2-2; 9 nucleotides match TRBD1. The CDR3 covers 15 residues. V gave up 5 bases and J gave up 5 bases; unmatched junction bases: 6. Germline lookup yields CDR1 SEHNR and CDR2 FQNEAQ (reference sequence). The CDR3 DNA reads TGTGCCAGCAGCAGTAGGACAGGGGTTACCGGGGAGCTGTTTTTT. This sequence encodes CASSSRTGVTGELFF.

The J gene is TRBJ1-6, the V gene TRBV10-1, with 7 bases that match TRBD1. The CDR3 covers 15 residues. Germline loops: CDR1 WNHNN, CDR2 SYGVQD (reference sequence). V lost 9 bases, J lost 0 bases, and 5 bases stayed unmatched. The CDR3: CARRQGASYNSPLHF. Written as DNA, the CDR3 is TGCGCCAGGAGACAGGGCGCCTCCTATAATTCACCCCTCCACTTT.

This chain joins TRBV7-7 and TRBJ2-3; the D gene could be TRBD1 or TRBD2 (6 bases each). The CDR3 is 16 amino acids. Per the germline V gene, CDR1 is SSHAT and CDR2 is FNYEAQ (reference sequence). The V and J ends lost 5 bases and 1 base respectively, with 16 bases between them. The DNA for the CDR3 is TGTGCCAGCAGCATGGGGGGCGGTGTCGGCACAGATACGCAGTATTTT. Translated: CASSMGGGVGTDTQYF.

This chain links TRBV7-9 with TRBJ1-1; 10 bases are shared with TRBD1. The CDR3 has 16 residues. J gave up 5 bases and V 3 bases, and 9 bases lay outside the gene matches. CDR1 is SEHNR and CDR2 is FQNEAQ in the germline V gene (reference sequence). The CDR3 sequence: CASSFRQGAGGTEAFF. In nucleotides, the CDR3 is TGTGCCAGCAGCTTCAGACAGGGGGCGGGCGGGACTGAAGCTTTCTTT.

The V call is TRBV7-6, the J call TRBJ1-4; TRBD1 might be the D (5 bases). Trimming pared 5 bases from V and 8 bases from J, leaving 21 bases between. The CDR3 covers 16 residues. Germline V gives CDR1 SGHVS, CDR2 FNYEAQ. The CDR3 nucleotides are TGTGCCAGCAGCCAACTGGGGGGTTTGTCAGGGGAAAAACTGTTTTTT. It codes for CASSQLGGLSGEKLFF.

The V call is TRBV7-2, the J call TRBJ1-6; D is unclear. The CDR3 extends over 14 amino acids. CDR1 SGHTA and CDR2 FQGNSA come from the germline V gene. V was cut by 3 bases and J by 8 bases, with 11 bases left in between. The CDR3 DNA reads TGTGCCAGCAGCTTGGGCCTATGGGATTCACCCCTCCACTTT. Translating it yields CASSLGLWDSPLHF.

The chain links TRBV14 to TRBJ2-7; D may correspond to TRBD1 or TRBD2 (6 bases each). Per the germline V gene, CDR1 is SGHDN and CDR2 is FVKESK. CDR3 length equals 17 residues. V shed 4 bases and J shed 3 bases, with 22 bases lying between them. The CDR3 bases are TGTGCCAGCAGCCGTCAGACGGGGGCAGGGCGAATCTACGAGCAGTACTTC. This translates into CASSRQTGAGRIYEQYF.

In the case of this clone: Germline and junction disagree at one end, which may indicate a read error. The genes are TRBV7-8 and TRBJ2-5; the D gene is possibly TRBD2 (5 bases). Germline loops: CDR1 SGHVS, CDR2 FQNEAQ. The CDR3 spans 16 residues. CDR3 sequence reads: CASSLRAATHQETQYF. The CDR3 bases are TGTGCCAGCAGCTTACGAGCGGCAACCCACCAGGAGACCCAGTACTTC.

The rearrangement uses TRBV2 and TRBJ1-1, with unresolved D. Per the germline V gene, CDR1 is SNHLY and CDR2 is FYNNEI. Trimming pared 7 bases from V and 5 bases from J, leaving 20 bases between. This CDR3 comprises 15 residues. CDR3 sequence: CASTNTGRALTEAFF. For the CDR3, the DNA is TGTGCCAGCACTAACACCGGTCGGGCTTTAACTGAAGCTTTCTTT.

V usage is TRBV18 and J usage is TRBJ1-5, with a tentative D call TRBD1 (6 bases). Germline assignment: CDR1 KGHSH and CDR2 LQKENI. The V gene lost 4 bases and the J gene lost 7 bases, with 23 bases spanning the gap. This CDR3 contains 17 residues. The CDR3 sequence is CASSQSDQGRGWQPQHF. The CDR3 DNA follows: TGTGCCAGCTCACAATCGGACCAGGGCAGGGGTTGGCAGCCCCAGCATTTT.

The chain is built from TRBV28 and TRBJ1-1, with D possibly being TRBD1 (5 bases). This CDR3 has 13 amino acids. The V gene lost 6 bases and the J gene lost 0 bases, with 8 bases spanning the gap. Germline V gives CDR1 MDHEN, CDR2 SYDVKM. The CDR3 loop reads CASRQQVNTEAFF. CDR3 sequence (DNA): TGTGCCAGCAGGCAACAGGTGAACACTGAAGCTTTCTTT.

V gene TRBV28 combines with J gene TRBJ1-2, with D tentatively TRBD1 (6 bases). Germline V gene sequence: CDR1 MDHEN, CDR2 SYDVKM. The V and J ends lost 7 bases and 5 bases respectively, with 17 bases between them. The CDR3 totals 14 residues. CDR3 sequence reads: CASTLGGGPYGYTF. The CDR3, as DNA: TGTGCCAGCACTCTTGGGGGGGGCCCGTATGGCTACACCTTC.

The chain joins TRBV25-1 to TRBJ2-7; D ambiguous. CDR3 length: 15 residues. Trimming took off 7 bases at V and 4 bases at J, with 20 bases between the two ends. Germline V gives CDR1 MGHDK, CDR2 SYGVNS. The DNA for the CDR3 is TGTGCCAGCACCACCACAGTTGGGGATAAGTACGAGCAGTACTTC. Its translation: CASTTTVGDKYEQYF.

This chain connects TRBV28 to TRBJ1-4, with 7 bases matching TRBD1. The J segment lost 5 bases and the V segment lost 7 bases, leaving 7 bases of the junction unmatched. Germline values: CDR1 MDHEN, CDR2 SYDVKM. CDR3 size: 14 residues. CDR3 in DNA: TGTGCCAGCACTGAAGGGGGCGGGAATGAAAAACTGTTTTTT. As protein: CASTEGGGNEKLFF.

About this clone itself: One end of the junction fails to match germline, which may point to a read error. Other nucleotide sequences in the sample specify the same CDR3. The chain carries TRBV5-1 and TRBJ2-7, with 8 bases that match TRBD2. CDR3 length: 14 amino acids. Germline loops: CDR1 SGHRS, CDR2 YFSETQ. The CDR3 spells CASSTGGGPYEQYF. As DNA, the CDR3 is TGCGCCAGCAGCACGGGAGGGGGGCCGTACGAGCAGTACTTT.

This rearrangement joins TRBV4-1 to TRBJ2-1; 10 bases align to TRBD2. CDR3 size: 17 residues. From germline, CDR1 is MGHRA and CDR2 YSYEKL. V was clipped by 1 base and J by 6 bases; unmatched bases: 9. CDR3 loop: CASSQGERGGFGNEQFF. DNA for the CDR3: TGCGCCAGCAGCCAAGGGGAGCGGGGGGGATTCGGCAATGAGCAGTTCTTC.

The rearrangement links TRBV10-1 to TRBJ2-7, with D hard to call. Between the trimmed V and J ends, which lost 8 bases and 1 base, there was a span of 6 bases. CDR3 length: 11 residues. Germline V gene lookup returns CDR1 WNHNN and CDR2 SYGVQD (reference sequence). DNA of the CDR3: TGCGCCAGCGGTCTATCCTACGAGCAGTACTTC. This codes for CASGLSYEQYF.

The rearrangement joins TRBV6-1 to TRBJ1-4; 10 bases are shared with TRBD1. V was clipped by 3 bases and J by 7 bases; unmatched bases: 2. This CDR3 contains 14 residues. Germline values: CDR1 MNHNS, CDR2 SASEGT. The CDR3 loop reads CASSEGQGFEKLFF. The CDR3 DNA reads TGTGCCAGCAGTGAGGGACAGGGGTTTGAAAAACTGTTTTTT.

The chain uses TRBV28 and TRBJ1-2; the match to TRBD1 covers 7 bases. V shed 7 bases, J shed 0 bases, and the junction held 5 bases outside the gene matches. This CDR3 comprises 14 residues. Germline V gene data show CDR1 as MDHEN and CDR2 as SYDVKM. The CDR3 coding sequence is TGTGCCAGCACACTACAGGGGACTAACTATGGCTACACCTTC. It is translated as CASTLQGTNYGYTF.

The chain is built from TRBV3-1 (or the pseudogene TRBV3-2) and TRBJ2-3; TRBD1 agrees at 8 bases. The trim removed 6 bases at V and 1 base at J, leaving 12 bases unmatched. This CDR3 is 17 amino acids long. Germline V lookup: CDR1 LGHDT, CDR2 YNNKEL (reference sequence). The CDR3 is CASSQIDRGHGTDTQYF. As DNA, the CDR3 is TGTGCCAGCAGTCAAATAGACAGGGGCCATGGCACAGATACGCAGTATTTT.

The chain combines TRBV4-1 with TRBJ1-6; D is unclear. V was pared by 2 bases and J by 10 bases, with 18 bases between. Per the germline V gene, CDR1 is MGHRA and CDR2 is YSYEKL. The CDR3 covers 16 residues. In nucleotides, the CDR3 is TGCGCCAGCAGCCAATATCGGACGGAGGCCTCCTCACCCCTCCACTTT. This codes for CASSQYRTEASSPLHF.

The chain recombines TRBV7-2 with TRBJ1-4; possible D gene TRBD1, 5 bases. The germline V gene has CDR1 SGHTA and CDR2 FQGNSA. The CDR3 has 14 residues. V shed 4 bases and J shed 10 bases, with 16 bases lying between them. The CDR3 reads CASSSGLQRGKLFF. In nucleotides, the CDR3 is TGTGCCAGCAGCTCGGGACTACAACGTGGAAAACTGTTTTTT.

This clone showed up just once. The chain links TRBV28 to TRBJ1-1; no reliable D call. The CDR3 spans 13 residues. CDR1 is MDHEN, CDR2 SYDVKM, per germline. V was pared by 3 bases and J by 5 bases, with 10 bases between. CDR3 sequence reads: CASSFRGWTEAFF. The CDR3 bases are TGTGCCAGCAGTTTTCGGGGTTGGACTGAAGCTTTCTTT.

The chain combines TRBV5-1 with TRBJ2-7, with 12 bases aligning to TRBD1. The CDR3 extends over 17 amino acids. Looked up from germline, CDR1 is SGHRS and CDR2 is YFSETQ. V lost 2 bases and J lost 2; bases outside the gene matches: 8. The CDR3 spells CASSFGTGGILTYEQYF. The DNA for the CDR3 is TGCGCCAGCAGCTTTGGGACAGGGGGCATCCTAACCTACGAGCAGTACTTC.

This rearrangement joins TRBV7-9 to TRBJ1-5; D is unresolved. Trimming stripped 4 bases from V and 4 bases from J, with 5 bases between. This CDR3 is built from 12 residues. Germline CDR1 reads SEHNR; CDR2 reads FQNEAQ (reference sequence). CDR3 nucleotide sequence: TGTGCCAGCAGCTCTCAGAATCAGCCCCAGCATTTT. It translates to CASSSQNQPQHF.

The chain joins TRBV18 to TRBJ2-6; D is unresolved. V lost 4 bases and J lost 0, with 7 bases in between. Germline V CDR1 and CDR2: KGHSH, LQKENI. The CDR3 covers 15 residues. DNA for the CDR3: TGTGCCAGCTCACGCCAGAGCTCTGGGGCCAACGTCCTGACTTTC. Translating gives CASSRQSSGANVLTF.